The clone carrying this T cell receptor beta chain was seen only once. In the same sample, other DNA sequences code for this CDR3. These data come from a study of beta chain features in type 1 diabetes. Study details: Some 110,000,000 sorted cells were examined across all samples.

CDR1 MDHEN and CDR2 SYDVKM come from the germline V gene. The length of the CDR3 is 12 residues. Trimming removed 1 base at V and 4 bases at J, with 4 bases between. Isolated RNA was reverse transcribed in full, so expressed TCRB transcripts were sequenced. The method was immunoSEQ multiplex PCR; TCRdb's version includes in-frame clones alone and lacks a portion of them. The sample consists of under 950,000 clones, roughly a sixth of them appearing once. By way of CD45RO/CCR7/CD25/CD127/CD95/CD27, the CD4+ regulatory, stem cell-like memory, central memory and naive cells were sorted. The receptor was isolated from a young woman in good health. The sequencing sample was made of naive CD4+ T cells from blood. This chain links TRBV28 with TRBJ2-5; no definite D call. Here the CDR3 DNA reads TGTGCCAGCAGTTTATCAGGAGAGACCCAGTACTTC. This codes for CASSLSGETQYF. Full variable domain (remainder filled in from reference TRBV28 and TRBJ2-5): DVKVTQSSRYLVKRTGEKVFLECVQDMDHENMFWYRQDPGLGLRLIYFSYDVKMKEKGDIPEGYSVSREKKERFSLILESASTNQTSMYLCASSLSGETQYFGPGTRLLVL.